This entry lists 17 T cell receptor beta chains sequenced from one sample in a study of blood T cell repertoires in COVID-19. Using immunoSEQ multiplex PCR, the repertoire was profiled, and TCRdb retains in-frame clones only, with some absent. The sample contains more than 110,000 clones, roughly 84% of which appear only once. Material: peripheral blood. Receptors were obtained from a woman aged 60 to 75 with acute or convalescent COVID-19.

V and J are TRBV27 and TRBJ2-7; 8 nucleotides match TRBD1. Looked up from germline, CDR1 is MNHEY and CDR2 is SMNVEV (reference sequence). CDR3 length: 14 amino acids. With V trimmed by 6 bases and J by 5 bases, 9 bases remained unmatched. Written as DNA, the CDR3 is TGTGCCAGCAGCCTAACAGGGGGGCAGGACGAGCAGTACTTC. This encodes CASSLTGGQDEQYF.

In its sample, this clone was seen a few times. The chain employs TRBV11-1 and TRBJ2-7, with 9 bases matching TRBD1. The CDR3 sequence is 13 residues long. The trim removed 5 bases at V and 3 bases at J, leaving 2 bases unmatched. Germline V gene lookup returns CDR1 SGHAT and CDR2 FQDESV (reference sequence). In DNA, the CDR3 is TGTGCCAGCAGCGAGGACAGGGGCTACGAGCAGTACTTC. Residues: CASSEDRGYEQYF.

The chain combines TRBV12-3 or TRBV12-4 with TRBJ2-2; TRBD1 is a possible D gene (5 bases). CDR3 length equals 13 residues. V shed 4 bases and J shed 5 bases, with 8 bases lying between them. CDR3 nucleotide sequence: TGTGCCAGCAGTTCGCAGGGAACCGGGGAGCTGTTTTTT. It yields the protein CASSSQGTGELFF.

CDR3 sequence (DNA): TGTGCCAGCAGTTTAGGCGGGCCCGCCTACGAGCAGTACTTC. Protein product: CASSLGGPAYEQYF. V usage is TRBV28 and J usage is TRBJ2-7, with a possible D match to TRBD2 (5 bases). Looked up from germline, CDR1 is MDHEN and CDR2 is SYDVKM. The CDR3 extends over 14 amino acids. The V and J ends lost 2 bases and 2 bases respectively, with 10 bases between them.

V is TRBV6-2 or TRBV6-3 and J is TRBJ1-5, with a weak D call TRBD1 (5 bases). Trimming shortened V by 2 bases and J by 0 bases, and 8 bases separated the two germline ends. CDR1 and CDR2 from the germline V gene are MNHEY and SVGEGT. This CDR3 has 15 residues. CDR3 nucleotide sequence: TGTGCCAGCAGTTACCACAGGTATAGCAATCAGCCCCAGCATTTT. Amino acids: CASSYHRYSNQPQHF.

V usage is TRBV27 and J usage is TRBJ2-2, with TRBD1 matching over 7 bases. The CDR3 is made up of 14 amino acids. The V segment lost 5 bases and the J segment 10 bases; nucleotides outside the gene matches: 10. Germline CDR1 reads MNHEY; CDR2 reads SMNVEV (reference sequence). CDR3 sequence: CASSPPRQGPELFF. CDR3 sequence (DNA): TGTGCCAGCAGTCCGCCTCGACAGGGCCCGGAGCTGTTTTTT.

J is TRBJ2-3 and V is TRBV5-1; D is possibly TRBD1 (5 bases). The CDR3 sequence is 12 residues long. Per the germline V gene, CDR1 is SGHRS and CDR2 is YFSETQ. Trimming left V 3 bases short and J 5 bases short, with 7 bases between. The CDR3 here is CASSSQGDTQYF. For the CDR3, the DNA is TGCGCCAGCAGCTCCCAGGGAGATACGCAGTATTTT.

V and J are TRBV29-1 and TRBJ1-2, with unresolved D. V lost 1 base to trimming and J lost 5 bases, with 5 bases between them. This CDR3 is 11 amino acids long. Germline assignment: CDR1 SQVTM and CDR2 ANQGSEA. In DNA, the CDR3 is TGCAGCGTTGAAGTCCGGTATGGCTACACCTTC. This gives the protein CSVEVRYGYTF.

The chain joins TRBV3-1 (or the pseudogene TRBV3-2) to TRBJ1-1; D unresolved. This CDR3 contains 15 residues. Trimming stripped 6 bases from V and 0 bases from J, with 14 bases between. The V gene's germline CDR1 is LGHDT and CDR2 YNNKEL (reference sequence). CDR3 sequence: CASRPRGSLNTEAFF. CDR3 sequence (DNA): TGTGCCAGCAGACCCCGCGGCAGCTTGAACACTGAAGCTTTCTTT.

The chain has TRBV19 and TRBJ1-4; the D gene is possibly TRBD1 (5 bases). This CDR3 region has 16 residues. CDR1 and CDR2 (germline): LNHDA, SQIVND (reference sequence). Trimming took off 4 bases at V and 0 bases at J, with 12 bases between the two ends. The CDR3 protein is CASSTHTRATNEKLFF. The CDR3 nucleotides are TGTGCCAGTAGTACCCACACCAGGGCAACTAATGAAAAACTGTTTTTT.

This clone was detected only once. The chain carries TRBV6-1 and TRBJ1-2, with 7 bases identical to TRBD1. J gave up 7 bases and V 3 bases, and 5 bases lay outside the gene matches. Per germline, CDR1 MNHNS and CDR2 SASEGT. The CDR3 sequence is 13 residues long. The CDR3 reads CASSESGGSGYTF. As DNA, the CDR3 is TGTGCCAGCAGTGAGTCAGGGGGTTCTGGCTACACCTTC.

The gene calls are TRBV28 and TRBJ1-1; TRBD1 matches at 10 bases. The V and J ends lost 3 bases and 4 bases, in that order; junction bases with no gene match: 5. The CDR3 contains 15 residues. Germline CDR1 MDHEN, CDR2 SYDVKM. CDR3 coding DNA: TGTGCCAGCAGTTTGCCCGGGACAGGGGCCACTGAAGCTTTCTTT. Translated: CASSLPGTGATEAFF.

The chain employs TRBV19 and TRBJ2-3; D not resolved. This CDR3 has 14 amino acids. CDR1 is LNHDA, CDR2 SQIVND, per germline (reference sequence). The V and J ends lost 4 bases and 6 bases respectively, with 14 bases between them. CDR3 region: CASSNLLPRDTQYF. CDR3 bases: TGTGCCAGTAGTAATTTACTGCCTCGGGATACGCAGTATTTT.

The DNA for the CDR3 is TGTGCCAGCATAGTGGGCACATTAAGCTCTGGAAACACCATATATTTT. Translated, it gives CASIVGTLSSGNTIYF. J is TRBJ1-3 and V is TRBV28; no clear D. With 7 bases removed from V and 0 bases from J, the gap between germline ends came to 16 bases. CDR1 and CDR2 from the germline V gene are MDHEN and SYDVKM. The CDR3 totals 16 residues.

The chain uses TRBV28 and TRBJ2-1, with 10 bases that match TRBD2. V was pared by 6 bases and J by 3 bases, with 5 bases of the junction left unmatched. The germline CDR1 and CDR2 sequences are MDHEN and SYDVKM. The CDR3 has 15 residues. Here the CDR3 reads CASSDTSGNYNEQFF. Here the CDR3 DNA reads TGTGCCAGCAGCGATACTAGCGGGAACTACAATGAGCAGTTCTTC.

In its sample, this clone was seen once. The chain employs TRBV12-5 and TRBJ2-1, with D maybe TRBD2 (6 bases). V was pared by 8 bases and J by 8 bases, with 25 bases between. There are 16 residues in the CDR3. The germline CDR1 and CDR2 sequences are LGHNT and FRNRAP. Here the CDR3 reads CASSDWGSGASYEQFF. CDR3 DNA sequence: TGTGCTAGTTCCGATTGGGGTAGCGGCGCTTCCTATGAGCAGTTCTTC. Full variable domain (outside the CDR3, taken from reference TRBV12-5 and TRBJ2-1): DARVTQTPRHKVTEMGQEVTMRCQPILGHNTVFWYRQTMMQGLELLAYFRNRAPLDDSGMPKDRFSAEMPDATLATLKIQPSEPRDSAVYFCASSDWGSGASYEQFFGPGTRLTVL.

This sequence joins TRBV27 and TRBJ1-2; 10 bases align to TRBD1. CDR3 size: 15 residues. Trimming took 0 bases from V and 5 from J; bases not matched to a gene: 3. CDR1 is MNHEY and CDR2 is SMNVEV in the germline V gene (reference sequence). The CDR3 region has the DNA TGTGCCAGCAGTTTATCGGACAGGGGGAGATATGGCTACACCTTC. Amino acid sequence: CASSLSDRGRYGYTF.